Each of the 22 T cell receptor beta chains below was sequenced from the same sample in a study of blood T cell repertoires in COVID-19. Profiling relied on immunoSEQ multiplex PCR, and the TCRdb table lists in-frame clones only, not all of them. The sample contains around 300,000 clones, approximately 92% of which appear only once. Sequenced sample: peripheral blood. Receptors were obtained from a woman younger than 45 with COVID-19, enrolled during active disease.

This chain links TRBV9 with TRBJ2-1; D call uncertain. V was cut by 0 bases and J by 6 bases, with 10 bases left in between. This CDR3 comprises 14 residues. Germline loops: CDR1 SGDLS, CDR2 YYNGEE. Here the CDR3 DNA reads TGTGCCAGCAGCGTAGATAGCATCCCCAATGAGCAGTTCTTC. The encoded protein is CASSVDSIPNEQFF.

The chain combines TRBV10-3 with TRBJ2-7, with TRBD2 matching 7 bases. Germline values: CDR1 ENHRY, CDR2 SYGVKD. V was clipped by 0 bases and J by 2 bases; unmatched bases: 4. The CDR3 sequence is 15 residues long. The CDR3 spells CAISESASGTYEQYF. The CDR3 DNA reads TGTGCCATCAGTGAGTCGGCTAGCGGAACCTACGAGCAGTACTTC.

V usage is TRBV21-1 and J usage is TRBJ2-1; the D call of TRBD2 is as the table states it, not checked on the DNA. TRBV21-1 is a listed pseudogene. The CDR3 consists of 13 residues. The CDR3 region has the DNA TGTGCCAGCAGCAATGCTAGTTACAATGAGCAGTTCTTC. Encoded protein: CASSNASYNEQFF.

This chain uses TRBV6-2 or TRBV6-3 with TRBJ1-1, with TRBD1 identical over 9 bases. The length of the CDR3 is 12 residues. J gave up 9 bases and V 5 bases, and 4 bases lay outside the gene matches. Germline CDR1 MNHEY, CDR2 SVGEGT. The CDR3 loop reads CASSPGTGKAFF. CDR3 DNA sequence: TGTGCCAGCAGTCCCGGGACAGGGAAAGCTTTCTTT.

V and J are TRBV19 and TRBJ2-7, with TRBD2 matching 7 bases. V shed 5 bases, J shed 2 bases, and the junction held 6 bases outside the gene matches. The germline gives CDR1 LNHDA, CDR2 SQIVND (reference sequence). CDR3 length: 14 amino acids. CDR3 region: CASSPAGLPYEQYF. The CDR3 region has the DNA TGTGCCAGTAGTCCAGCGGGGCTGCCCTACGAGCAGTACTTC.

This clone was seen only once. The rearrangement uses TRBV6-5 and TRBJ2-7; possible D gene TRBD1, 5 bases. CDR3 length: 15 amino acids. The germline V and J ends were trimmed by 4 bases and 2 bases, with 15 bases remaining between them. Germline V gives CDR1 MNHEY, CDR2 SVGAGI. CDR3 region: CASSSLTVTTYEQYF. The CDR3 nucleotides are TGTGCCAGCAGTTCATTGACAGTAACCACCTACGAGCAGTACTTC.

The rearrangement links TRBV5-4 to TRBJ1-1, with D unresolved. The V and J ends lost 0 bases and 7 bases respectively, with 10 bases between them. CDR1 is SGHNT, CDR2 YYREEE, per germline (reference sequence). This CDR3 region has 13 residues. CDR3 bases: TGTGCCAGCAGCTTGGGCGGCGGCTATGAAGCTTTCTTT. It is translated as CASSLGGGYEAFF. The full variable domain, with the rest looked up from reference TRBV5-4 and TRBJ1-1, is ETGVTQSPTHLIKTRGQQVTLRCSSQSGHNTVSWYQQALGQGPQFIFQYYREEENGRGNFPPRFSGLQFPNYSSELNVNALELDDSALYLCASSLGGGYEAFFGQGTRLTVV.

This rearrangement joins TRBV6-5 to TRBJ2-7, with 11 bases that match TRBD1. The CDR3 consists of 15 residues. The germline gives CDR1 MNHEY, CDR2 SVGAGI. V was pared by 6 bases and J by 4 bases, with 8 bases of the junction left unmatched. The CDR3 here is CASRFRDRGTYEQYF. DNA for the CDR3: TGTGCCAGCAGATTTCGGGACAGGGGGACATACGAGCAGTACTTC.

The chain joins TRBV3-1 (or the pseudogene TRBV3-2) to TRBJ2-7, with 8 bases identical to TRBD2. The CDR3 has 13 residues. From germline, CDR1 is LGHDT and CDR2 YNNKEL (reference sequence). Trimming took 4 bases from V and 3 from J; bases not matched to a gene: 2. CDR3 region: CASSRLAGYEQYF. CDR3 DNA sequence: TGTGCCAGCAGCCGGCTAGCGGGCTACGAGCAGTACTTC.

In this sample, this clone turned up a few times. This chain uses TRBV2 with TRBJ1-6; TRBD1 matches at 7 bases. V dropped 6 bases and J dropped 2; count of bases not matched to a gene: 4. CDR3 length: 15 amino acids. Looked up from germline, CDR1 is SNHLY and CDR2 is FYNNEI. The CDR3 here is CASREGQTYNSPLHF. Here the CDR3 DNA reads TGTGCCAGCAGAGAGGGACAGACCTATAATTCACCCCTCCACTTT. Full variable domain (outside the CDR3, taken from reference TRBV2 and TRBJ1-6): EPEVTQTPSHQVTQMGQEVILRCVPISNHLYFYWYRQILGQKVEFLVSFYNNEISEKSEIFDDQFSVERPDGSNFTLKIRSTKLEDSAMYFCASREGQTYNSPLHFGNGTRLTVT.

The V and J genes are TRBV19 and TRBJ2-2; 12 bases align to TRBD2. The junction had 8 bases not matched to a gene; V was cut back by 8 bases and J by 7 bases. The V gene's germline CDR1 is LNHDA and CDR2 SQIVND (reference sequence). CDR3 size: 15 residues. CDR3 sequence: CASRLAGGPVGELFF. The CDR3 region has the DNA TGTGCCAGTCGGCTAGCGGGAGGGCCTGTCGGGGAGCTGTTTTTT. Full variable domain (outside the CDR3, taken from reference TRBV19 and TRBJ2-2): DGGITQSPKYLFRKEGQNVTLSCEQNLNHDAMYWYRQDPGQGLRLIYYSQIVNDFQKGDIAEGYSVSREKKESFPLTVTSAQKNPTAFYLCASRLAGGPVGELFFGEGSRLTVL.

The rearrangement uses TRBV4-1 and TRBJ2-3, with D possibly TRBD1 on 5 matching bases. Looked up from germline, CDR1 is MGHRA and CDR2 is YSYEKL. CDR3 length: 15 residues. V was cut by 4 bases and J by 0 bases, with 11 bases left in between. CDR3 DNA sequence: TGCGCCAGCAGCCTCTTGACAGCTAGCACAGATACGCAGTATTTT. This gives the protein CASSLLTASTDTQYF.

The CDR3 region has the DNA TGCGCCAGCAGCGCGGTGGGACTAGCATCCTACAATGAGCAGTTCTTC. As protein: CASSAVGLASYNEQFF. This chain connects TRBV5-1 to TRBJ2-1; 9 nucleotides line up with TRBD2. There are 16 residues in the CDR3. The J segment lost 1 base and the V segment lost 4 bases, leaving 6 bases of the junction unmatched. The V gene's germline CDR1 is SGHRS and CDR2 YFSETQ.

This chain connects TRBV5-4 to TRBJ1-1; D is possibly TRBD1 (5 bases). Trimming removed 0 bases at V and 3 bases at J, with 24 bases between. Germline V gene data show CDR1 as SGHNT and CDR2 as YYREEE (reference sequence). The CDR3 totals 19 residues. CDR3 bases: TGTGCCAGCAGCTTGGGCGGCAGGGCCCGTTCCGTAAGCCACACTGAAGCTTTCTTT. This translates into CASSLGGRARSVSHTEAFF. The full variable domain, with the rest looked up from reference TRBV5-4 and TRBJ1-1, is ETGVTQSPTHLIKTRGQQVTLRCSSQSGHNTVSWYQQALGQGPQFIFQYYREEENGRGNFPPRFSGLQFPNYSSELNVNALELDDSALYLCASSLGGRARSVSHTEAFFGQGTRLTVV.

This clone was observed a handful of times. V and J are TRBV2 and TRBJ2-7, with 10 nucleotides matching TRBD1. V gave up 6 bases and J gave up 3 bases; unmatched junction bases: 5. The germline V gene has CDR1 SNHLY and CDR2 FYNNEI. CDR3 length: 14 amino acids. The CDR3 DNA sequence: TGTGCCAGCAGAACTTGGACAGGGGGCTACGAGCAGTACTTC. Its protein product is CASRTWTGGYEQYF.

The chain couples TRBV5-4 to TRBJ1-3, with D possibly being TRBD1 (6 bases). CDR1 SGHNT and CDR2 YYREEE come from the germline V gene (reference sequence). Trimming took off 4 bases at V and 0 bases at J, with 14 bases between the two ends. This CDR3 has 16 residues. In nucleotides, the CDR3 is TGTGCCAGCAGCCGAGATGGGGGCCCCTCTGGAAACACCATATATTTT. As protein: CASSRDGGPSGNTIYF.

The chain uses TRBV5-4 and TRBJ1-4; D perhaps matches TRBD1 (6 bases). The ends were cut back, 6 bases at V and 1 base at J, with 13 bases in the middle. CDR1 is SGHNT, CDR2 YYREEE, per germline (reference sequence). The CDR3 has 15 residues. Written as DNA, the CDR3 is TGTGCCAGCACCGAGAGGGGGGGAACTAATGAAAAACTGTTTTTT. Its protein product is CASTERGGTNEKLFF. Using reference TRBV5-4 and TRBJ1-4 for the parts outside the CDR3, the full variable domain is ETGVTQSPTHLIKTRGQQVTLRCSSQSGHNTVSWYQQALGQGPQFIFQYYREEENGRGNFPPRFSGLQFPNYSSELNVNALELDDSALYLCASTERGGTNEKLFFGSGTQLSVL.

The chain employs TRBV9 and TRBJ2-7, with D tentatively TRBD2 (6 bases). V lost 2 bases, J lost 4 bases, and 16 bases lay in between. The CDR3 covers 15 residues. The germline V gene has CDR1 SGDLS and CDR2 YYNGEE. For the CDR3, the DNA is TGTGCCAGCAGCGTGGGGGATAGCGGCACATACGAGCAGTACTTC. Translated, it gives CASSVGDSGTYEQYF.

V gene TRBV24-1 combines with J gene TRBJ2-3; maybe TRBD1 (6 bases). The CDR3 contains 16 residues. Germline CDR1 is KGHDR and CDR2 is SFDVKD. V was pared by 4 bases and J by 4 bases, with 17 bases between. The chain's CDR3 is CATSDRTALRADTQYF. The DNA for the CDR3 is TGTGCCACCAGTGACCGGACAGCTCTCAGGGCAGATACGCAGTATTTT.

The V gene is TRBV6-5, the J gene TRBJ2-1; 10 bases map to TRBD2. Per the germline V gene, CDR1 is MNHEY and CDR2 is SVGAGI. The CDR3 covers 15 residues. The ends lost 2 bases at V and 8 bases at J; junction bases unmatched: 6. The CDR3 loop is CASSYGSGRGHEQFF. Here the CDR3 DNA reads TGTGCCAGCAGTTACGGCAGCGGGAGGGGGCATGAGCAGTTCTTC.

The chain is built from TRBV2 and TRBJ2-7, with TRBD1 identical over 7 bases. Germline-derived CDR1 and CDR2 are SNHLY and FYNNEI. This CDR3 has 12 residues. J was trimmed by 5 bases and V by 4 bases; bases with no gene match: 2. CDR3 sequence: CASSVTGDEQYF. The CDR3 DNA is TGTGCCAGCAGTGTAACAGGGGACGAGCAGTACTTC.

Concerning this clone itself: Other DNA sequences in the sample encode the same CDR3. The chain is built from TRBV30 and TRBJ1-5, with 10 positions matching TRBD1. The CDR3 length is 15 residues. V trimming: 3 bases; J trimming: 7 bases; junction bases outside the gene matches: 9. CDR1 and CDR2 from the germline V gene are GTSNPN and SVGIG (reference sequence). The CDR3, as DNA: TGTGCCTGGAGGGCGCCCGGACAGGGGGGGCAGCCCCAGCATTTT. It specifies CAWRAPGQGGQPQHF.